Only a few counts were recorded for the clone carrying this TCR beta chain. Its antigen is not known. The V and J ends lost 6 bases and 5 bases, in that order; junction bases with no gene match: 12. Germline V gene data show CDR1 as SGHTA and CDR2 as FQGNSA. The CDR3 is 16 residues long. In the PCR, 60 Vbeta and 13 Jbeta primers were used. Clones were read by immunoSEQ multiplex PCR, and TCRdb kept only the in-frame ones, dropping some. This table holds 150,000 to 200,000 clones, roughly 78% found once. The source of the sample is a study of cytomegalovirus exposure and HLA in healthy donors. Study at large: Earlier, 150 million to 200 million T cells were analyzed, and fewer than 120 million unique TCR beta sequences were found among them. Counted in an early data release were tens of millions of unique TCRs from HLA-typed donors.

The study, taken as a whole, reports: A later analysis appeared to link common viral pathogens to several of the most significant clusters. A later analysis reportedly identified an Asian-associated ancestry cluster as carrying fewer N-insertions than the approximately 710-donor mean.

This TCR was recovered from a middle-aged woman in good health and CMV-seronegative. Material for sequencing was PBMCs. This chain links TRBV7-2 with TRBJ1-1, with 10 bases matching TRBD1. DNA for the CDR3: TGTGCCAGCAGTCAGACGACTCCGGGACAGGGGACTGAAGCTTTCTTT. Its protein is CASSQTTPGQGTEAFF.